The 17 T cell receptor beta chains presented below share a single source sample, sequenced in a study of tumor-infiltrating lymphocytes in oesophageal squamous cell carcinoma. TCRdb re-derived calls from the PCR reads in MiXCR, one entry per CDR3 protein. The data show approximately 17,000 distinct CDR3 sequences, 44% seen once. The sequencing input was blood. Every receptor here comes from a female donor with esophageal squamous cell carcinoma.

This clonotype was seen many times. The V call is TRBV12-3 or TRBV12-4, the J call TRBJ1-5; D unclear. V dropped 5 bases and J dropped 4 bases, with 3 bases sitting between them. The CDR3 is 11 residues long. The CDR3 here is CASSINQPQHF. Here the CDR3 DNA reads TGTGCCAGCAGTATAAATCAGCCCCAGCATTTT.

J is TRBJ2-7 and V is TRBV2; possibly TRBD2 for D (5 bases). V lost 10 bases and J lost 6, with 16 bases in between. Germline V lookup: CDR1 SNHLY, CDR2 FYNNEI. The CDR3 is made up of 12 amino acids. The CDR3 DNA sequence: TGTGCCACTCGCGAACGACGGGGCGAGCAGTACTTC. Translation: CATRERRGEQYF. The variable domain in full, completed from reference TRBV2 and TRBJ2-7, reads EPEVTQTPSHQVTQMGQEVILRCVPISNHLYFYWYRQILGQKVEFLVSFYNNEISEKSEIFDDQFSVERPDGSNFTLKIRSTKLEDSAMYFCATRERRGEQYFGPGTRLTVT.

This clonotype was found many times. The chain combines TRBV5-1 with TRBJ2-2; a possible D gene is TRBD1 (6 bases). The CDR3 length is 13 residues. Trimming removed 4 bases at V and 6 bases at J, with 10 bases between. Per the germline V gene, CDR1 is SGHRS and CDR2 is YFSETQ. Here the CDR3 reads CASSQQGSGELFF. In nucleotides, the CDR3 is TGCGCCAGCAGCCAGCAGGGGTCCGGGGAGCTGTTTTTT.

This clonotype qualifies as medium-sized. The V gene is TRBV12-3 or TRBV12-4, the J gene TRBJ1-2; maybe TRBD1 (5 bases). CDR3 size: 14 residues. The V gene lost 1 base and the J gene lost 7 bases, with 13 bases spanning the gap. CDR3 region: CASSLGGGTRGYTF. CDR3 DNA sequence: TGTGCCAGCAGTTTAGGTGGAGGGACTCGTGGCTACACCTTC.

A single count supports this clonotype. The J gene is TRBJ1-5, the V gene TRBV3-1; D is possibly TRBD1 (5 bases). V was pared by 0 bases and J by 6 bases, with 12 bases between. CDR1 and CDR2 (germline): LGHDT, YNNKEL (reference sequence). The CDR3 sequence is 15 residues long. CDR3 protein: CASSQDRMRGQPQHF. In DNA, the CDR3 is TGTGCCAGCAGCCAAGATCGGATGAGGGGTCAGCCCCAGCATTTT. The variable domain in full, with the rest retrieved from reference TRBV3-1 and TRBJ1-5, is DTAVSQTPKYLVTQMGNDKSIKCEQNLGHDTMYWYKQDSKKFLKIMFSYNNKELIINETVPNRFSPKSPDKAHLNLHINSLELGDSAVYFCASSQDRMRGQPQHFGDGTRLSIL.

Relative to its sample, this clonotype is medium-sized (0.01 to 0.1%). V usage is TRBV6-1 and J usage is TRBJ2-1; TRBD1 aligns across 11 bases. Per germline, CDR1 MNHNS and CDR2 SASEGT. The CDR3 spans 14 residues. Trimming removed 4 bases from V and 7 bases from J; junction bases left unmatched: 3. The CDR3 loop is CASSGGQGANEQFF. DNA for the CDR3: TGTGCCAGCAGTGGAGGACAGGGGGCGAATGAGCAGTTCTTC.

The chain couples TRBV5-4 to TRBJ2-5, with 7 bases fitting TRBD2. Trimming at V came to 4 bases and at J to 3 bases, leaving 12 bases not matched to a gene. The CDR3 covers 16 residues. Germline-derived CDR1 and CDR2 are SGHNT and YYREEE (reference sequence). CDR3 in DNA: TGTGCCAGCAGCGTAGTGCCCTTCCTAGCGGAAGAGACCCAGTACTTC. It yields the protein CASSVVPFLAEETQYF.

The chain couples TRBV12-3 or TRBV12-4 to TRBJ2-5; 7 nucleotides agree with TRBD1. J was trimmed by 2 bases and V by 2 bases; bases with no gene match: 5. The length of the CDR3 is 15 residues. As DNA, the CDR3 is TGTGCCAGCAGTTTACGGCGACAGGGTCAAGAGACCCAGTACTTC. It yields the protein CASSLRRQGQETQYF.

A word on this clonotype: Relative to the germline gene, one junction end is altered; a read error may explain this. This chain's CDR3 is CASRRLDSNQPRHF. The CDR3 DNA reads TGTGCCAGCAGAAGACTGGATAGCAATCAGCCCCGGCATTTT. The chain carries TRBV6-1 and TRBJ1-5; the D is unclear. Germline V gene sequence: CDR1 MNHNS, CDR2 SASEGT. The CDR3 runs 14 residues.

This CDR3 is CARYRDKHERECNEQFF. The CDR3 DNA follows: TGTGCTCGCTACCGGGACAAACACGAGCGGGAGTGCAATGAGCAGTTCTTC. The V gene is TRBV7-3, the J gene TRBJ2-3; 8 nucleotides align to TRBD2. With the DNA end fitting TRBJ2-1 better, the J assignment may be wrong. Germline V lookup: CDR1 SGHTA, CDR2 FQGTGA. The CDR3 contains 17 residues.

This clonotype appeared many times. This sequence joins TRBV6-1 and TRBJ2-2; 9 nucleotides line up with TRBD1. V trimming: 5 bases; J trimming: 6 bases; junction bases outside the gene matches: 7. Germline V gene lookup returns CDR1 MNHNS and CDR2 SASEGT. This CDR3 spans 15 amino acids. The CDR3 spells CASSRQGGSAGELFF. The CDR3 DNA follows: TGTGCCAGCAGTAGACAGGGGGGGTCGGCCGGGGAGCTGTTTTTT.

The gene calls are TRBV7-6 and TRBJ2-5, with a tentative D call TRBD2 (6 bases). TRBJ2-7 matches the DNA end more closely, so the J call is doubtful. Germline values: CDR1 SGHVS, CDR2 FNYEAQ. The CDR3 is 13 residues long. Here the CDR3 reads CASSRSGSNEQYF. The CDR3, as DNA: TGTGCCAGCAGCCGGAGCGGGTCAAACGAGCAGTACTTC.

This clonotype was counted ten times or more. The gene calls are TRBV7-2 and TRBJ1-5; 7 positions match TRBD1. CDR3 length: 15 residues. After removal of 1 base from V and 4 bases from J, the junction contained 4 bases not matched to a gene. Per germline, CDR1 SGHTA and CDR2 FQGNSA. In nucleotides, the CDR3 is TGTGCCAGCAGCTTAGATTCAGGGGGAAATCAGCCCCAGCATTTT. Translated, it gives CASSLDSGGNQPQHF.

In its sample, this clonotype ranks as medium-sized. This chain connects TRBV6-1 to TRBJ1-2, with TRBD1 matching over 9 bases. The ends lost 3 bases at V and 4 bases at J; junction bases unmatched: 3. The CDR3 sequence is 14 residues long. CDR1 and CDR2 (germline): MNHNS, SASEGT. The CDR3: CASSDPTGGYGYTF. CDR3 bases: TGTGCCAGCAGTGACCCGACAGGGGGCTATGGCTACACCTTC.

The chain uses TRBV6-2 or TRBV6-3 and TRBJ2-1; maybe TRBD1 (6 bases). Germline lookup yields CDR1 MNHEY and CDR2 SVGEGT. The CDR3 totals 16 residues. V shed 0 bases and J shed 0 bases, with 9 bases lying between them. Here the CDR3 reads CASSYSPGVSYNEQFF. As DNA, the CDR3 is TGTGCCAGCAGTTACTCCCCAGGGGTCTCCTACAATGAGCAGTTCTTC.

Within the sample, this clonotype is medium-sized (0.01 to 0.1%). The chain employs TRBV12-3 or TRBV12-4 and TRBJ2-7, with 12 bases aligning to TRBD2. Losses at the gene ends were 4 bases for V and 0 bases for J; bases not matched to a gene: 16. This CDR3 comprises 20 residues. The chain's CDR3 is CASSYRGTSGRTAPSYEQYF. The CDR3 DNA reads TGTGCCAGCAGTTACCGGGGGACTAGCGGGCGGACTGCCCCCTCCTACGAGCAGTACTTC.

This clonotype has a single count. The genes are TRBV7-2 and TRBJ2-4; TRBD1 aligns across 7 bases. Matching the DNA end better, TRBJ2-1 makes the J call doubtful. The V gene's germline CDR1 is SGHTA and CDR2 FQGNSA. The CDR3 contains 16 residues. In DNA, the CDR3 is TGTGCCAGCAGCACCCCCACAGGGGCCTCCTACAATGAGCAGTTCTTC. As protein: CASSTPTGASYNEQFF.